These 32 T cell receptor beta chains originate from one sample sequenced in a study of blood T cell repertoires in COVID-19. Generated by immunoSEQ multiplex PCR, the TCRdb table keeps only in-frame clones and is missing some. This table has roughly 280,000 clones, approximately 86% appearing once. What was sequenced was peripheral blood. The origin of the receptors is a man between 18 and 35 years old with active or convalescent COVID-19.

A remark on this clone: Germline is not matched at one junction end, which may reflect a read error. The chain links TRBV10-1 to TRBJ2-7; 11 nucleotides line up with TRBD2. Per germline, CDR1 WNHNN and CDR2 SYGVQD (reference sequence). This CDR3 contains 14 residues. CDR3 loop: CVSTVAGGPYEQYF. Written as DNA, the CDR3 is TGCGTCAGCACAGTAGCGGGAGGGCCGTACGAGCAGTACTTC.

This chain joins TRBV6-5 and TRBJ1-1; perhaps TRBD1 as D (5 bases). V gave up 8 bases and J gave up 1 base, with 14 bases separating them. The CDR3 has 14 residues. Germline CDR1 is MNHEY and CDR2 is SVGAGI. CDR3 in DNA: TGTGCCAGCTGGGGGAGGGAACCGAACACTGAAGCTTTCTTT. Encoded protein: CASWGREPNTEAFF.

This CDR3 is CASSQAQGQNQGYTF. CDR3 coding DNA: TGCGCCAGCAGCCAAGCCCAGGGTCAAAACCAAGGCTACACCTTC. The chain joins TRBV4-1 to TRBJ1-2; perhaps TRBD1 as D (5 bases). V was cut by 1 base and J by 8 bases, with 17 bases left in between. This CDR3 region has 15 residues. CDR1 and CDR2 from the germline V gene are MGHRA and YSYEKL.

This clone appeared a single time. This same CDR3 is encoded by further DNA sequences in the sample. The chain employs TRBV3-1 (or the pseudogene TRBV3-2) and TRBJ1-5; 8 nucleotides match TRBD1. J lost 2 bases, V lost 4 bases, and 1 base had no gene match. Germline V CDR1 and CDR2: LGHDT, YNNKEL (reference sequence). The CDR3 consists of 14 residues. The CDR3 reads CASSPTGGNQPQHF. The CDR3 DNA reads as TGTGCCAGCAGCCCGACAGGGGGCAATCAGCCCCAGCATTTT.

V and J are TRBV4-3 and TRBJ1-5, with D perhaps TRBD1 (6 bases). The germline V gene encodes CDR1 LGHNA and CDR2 YSLEER. V was shortened by 2 bases and J by 1 base, with 18 bases between the two germline ends. The CDR3 covers 18 residues. The CDR3 bases are TGCGCCAGCAGCCAATCCTTAGGGGGGGGAGGGAGCAATCAGCCCCAGCATTTT. Protein sequence: CASSQSLGGGGSNQPQHF.

The V call is TRBV5-1, the J call TRBJ2-5; TRBD2 matches 7 bases. The germline CDR1 and CDR2 sequences are SGHRS and YFSETQ. J gave up 4 bases and V 0 bases, and 3 bases lay outside the gene matches. CDR3 length: 14 amino acids. CDR3: CASSLEAGVETQYF. In nucleotides, the CDR3 is TGCGCCAGCAGCTTGGAGGCGGGGGTAGAGACCCAGTACTTC.

This chain uses TRBV24-1 with TRBJ2-1, with TRBD2 matching 11 bases. The CDR3 loop spans 15 amino acids. The junction had 4 bases not matched to a gene; V was cut back by 4 bases and J by 6 bases. Germline V gives CDR1 KGHDR, CDR2 SFDVKD. CDR3 residues: CATSDLAGGFNEQFF. The CDR3 nucleotides read TGTGCCACCAGTGACCTAGCGGGAGGATTCAATGAGCAGTTCTTC.

The gene calls are TRBV7-9 and TRBJ2-3; TRBD2 matches 7 bases. Trimming took 5 bases from V and 2 from J; bases not matched to a gene: 10. Germline CDR1 is SEHNR and CDR2 is FQNEAQ (reference sequence). There are 16 residues in the CDR3. CDR3 protein: CASSIIAGPYTDTQYF. For the CDR3, the DNA is TGTGCCAGCAGCATAATAGCGGGCCCTTACACAGATACGCAGTATTTT.

This sequence joins TRBV9 and TRBJ2-7, with 10 bases identical to TRBD2. V gave up 0 bases and J gave up 2 bases; unmatched junction bases: 2. In germline, CDR1 is SGDLS, CDR2 YYNGEE. CDR3 length equals 15 residues. The CDR3 loop is CASSVGLAGTYEQYF. For the CDR3, the DNA is TGTGCCAGCAGCGTAGGACTAGCGGGCACCTACGAGCAGTACTTC.

This chain uses TRBV6-5 with TRBJ1-6; maybe TRBD1 (5 bases). Germline V lookup: CDR1 MNHEY, CDR2 SVGAGI. V lost 0 bases, J lost 9 bases, and 12 bases lay in between. The CDR3 is 15 residues long. The CDR3: CASSYSAGNGSPLHF. The CDR3 bases are TGTGCCAGCAGTTACTCGGCAGGGAATGGTTCACCCCTCCACTTT.

In this sample, this clone turned up once. The rearrangement joins TRBV14 to TRBJ2-7; no clear D. V lost 1 base, J lost 4 bases, and 8 bases lay in between. The CDR3 has 13 amino acids. Germline V gene sequence: CDR1 SGHDN, CDR2 FVKESK. The CDR3 loop reads CASSQGLAYEQYF. In DNA, the CDR3 is TGTGCCAGCAGCCAAGGGTTAGCTTACGAGCAGTACTTC.

The rearrangement joins TRBV11-2 to TRBJ1-1, with a possible D match to TRBD1 (5 bases). Germline CDR1 and CDR2: SGHAT and FQNNGV. V shed 1 base and J shed 3 bases, with 9 bases lying between them. This CDR3 has 14 residues. The CDR3 coding sequence is TGTGCCAGCAGCTTAGTGCTCAGGGACACTGAAGCTTTCTTT. This encodes CASSLVLRDTEAFF.

J is TRBJ1-5 and V is TRBV19; D ambiguous. With 6 bases removed from V and 6 bases from J, the gap between germline ends came to 9 bases. Germline CDR1 is LNHDA and CDR2 is SQIVND (reference sequence). The CDR3 spans 12 residues. CDR3 amino acids: CASSAEPQPQHF. The CDR3 DNA follows: TGTGCCAGTAGCGCGGAACCTCAGCCCCAGCATTTT.

The rearrangement uses TRBV19 and TRBJ2-5; D may be TRBD1 (6 bases). V dropped 3 bases and J dropped 5 bases, with 16 bases sitting between them. Germline V gives CDR1 LNHDA, CDR2 SQIVND (reference sequence). This CDR3 comprises 15 residues. CDR3 sequence reads: CASSIRKGVRETQYF. DNA for the CDR3: TGTGCCAGTAGTATCCGGAAGGGGGTAAGGGAGACCCAGTACTTC.

The genes are TRBV6-1 and TRBJ2-7; TRBD2 matches at 9 bases. The germline CDR1 and CDR2 sequences are MNHNS and SASEGT. CDR3 length equals 18 residues. Unmatched junction bases numbered 12, after V lost 0 bases and J lost 3 bases. In nucleotides, the CDR3 is TGTGCCAGCAGTGAAGCGCTATTAATAGCGGGAGTCGGCTACGAGCAGTACTTC. Translation gives CASSEALLIAGVGYEQYF.

The V gene is TRBV2, the J gene TRBJ2-2; D uncertain. Trimming removed 2 bases at V and 1 base at J, with 5 bases between. Germline assignment: CDR1 SNHLY and CDR2 FYNNEI. The CDR3 sequence is 14 residues long. DNA of the CDR3: TGTGCCAGCAGTGAATGGCTGAACACCGGGGAGCTGTTTTTT. Its protein product is CASSEWLNTGELFF.

The chain combines TRBV6-5 with TRBJ1-1; D is undetermined. This CDR3 spans 13 amino acids. Germline V gene data show CDR1 as MNHEY and CDR2 as SVGAGI. V was shortened by 5 bases and J by 4 bases, with 11 bases between the two germline ends. The CDR3 coding sequence is TGTGCCAGCAGTCCTCCGGGGAGCACTGAAGCTTTCTTT. Translated, it gives CASSPPGSTEAFF.

The rearrangement joins TRBV5-5 to TRBJ1-3; D remains ambiguous. CDR3 length equals 15 residues. Deletions cut 1 base from V and 4 bases from J, with 12 bases between. CDR1 and CDR2 from the germline V gene are SGHKS and YYEKEE (reference sequence). The CDR3 sequence is CASSLPPGMGNTIYF. For the CDR3, the DNA is TGTGCCAGCAGCTTGCCTCCGGGAATGGGAAACACCATATATTTT.

This clone was found a few times. This chain links TRBV6-5 with TRBJ1-2; TRBD1 is a possible D gene (5 bases). Trimming removed 5 bases at V and 7 bases at J, with 11 bases between. From germline, CDR1 is MNHEY and CDR2 SVGAGI. There are 12 residues in the CDR3. The CDR3 reads CASSRLGVGYTF. The CDR3 DNA reads as TGTGCCAGCAGTCGCTTAGGGGTTGGCTACACCTTC.

This clone came up once. This sequence joins TRBV7-2 and TRBJ2-5; D gene uncertain. The CDR3 contains 12 residues. V lost 2 bases to trimming and J lost 4 bases, with 5 bases between them. Germline V gives CDR1 SGHTA, CDR2 FQGNSA. The CDR3 loop is CASSLTLETQYF. Written as DNA, the CDR3 is TGTGCCAGCAGCTTAACTTTAGAGACCCAGTACTTC.

The chain recombines TRBV5-1 with TRBJ2-5; possible D gene TRBD1, 5 bases. This CDR3 is 14 amino acids long. V lost 2 bases, J lost 7 bases, and 15 bases lay in between. Germline lookup yields CDR1 SGHRS and CDR2 YFSETQ. In DNA, the CDR3 is TGCGCCAGCAGCTTACAGTTACAGGATGGGACCCAGTACTTC. Its translation: CASSLQLQDGTQYF.

The CDR3 sequence is CASSLPSTGEFTEAFF. CDR3 in DNA: TGTGCCAGCAGCCTCCCCTCGACAGGCGAGTTCACTGAAGCTTTCTTT. This chain uses TRBV7-9 with TRBJ1-1, with D perhaps matching TRBD1 (6 bases). CDR1 and CDR2 (germline): SEHNR, FQNEAQ (reference sequence). V was pared by 5 bases and J by 4 bases, with 20 bases between. The CDR3 extends over 16 amino acids.

In DNA form, the CDR3 reads TGTGCCAGCAGCTTCCGAGCACAGGGGGAATCACCCCTCCACTTT. Protein sequence: CASSFRAQGESPLHF. The gene calls are TRBV7-2 and TRBJ1-6; TRBD1 agrees at 8 bases. The CDR3 is 15 residues long. J was trimmed by 10 bases and V by 3 bases; bases with no gene match: 8. Germline V gives CDR1 SGHTA, CDR2 FQGNSA.

The chain employs TRBV4-3 and TRBJ2-1; 9 nucleotides match TRBD2. V lost 4 bases, J lost 9 bases, and 7 bases stayed unmatched. This CDR3 is built from 14 residues. Germline loops: CDR1 LGHNA, CDR2 YSLEER. DNA of the CDR3: TGCGCCAGCAGCCGCATAGCGGGAGTGAGTGAGCAGTTCTTC. It encodes CASSRIAGVSEQFF.

The chain links TRBV5-4 to TRBJ2-3; D may be TRBD2 (6 bases). V was shortened by 0 bases and J by 6 bases, with 8 bases between the two germline ends. Germline-derived CDR1 and CDR2 are SGHNT and YYREEE (reference sequence). This CDR3 contains 13 residues. CDR3 nucleotide sequence: TGTGCCAGCAGCTTGGGCGGGGCGGATACGCAGTATTTT. Translation: CASSLGGADTQYF. The full variable domain, completed using reference TRBV5-4 and TRBJ2-3, is ETGVTQSPTHLIKTRGQQVTLRCSSQSGHNTVSWYQQALGQGPQFIFQYYREEENGRGNFPPRFSGLQFPNYSSELNVNALELDDSALYLCASSLGGADTQYFGPGTRLTVL.

The CDR3 protein is CASSADRGLANEKLFF. As DNA, the CDR3 is TGTGCCAGCAGCGCGGACAGGGGGTTAGCTAATGAAAAACTGTTTTTT. The chain uses TRBV11-2 and TRBJ1-4, with 10 bases fitting TRBD1. With V trimmed by 5 bases and J by 3 bases, 6 bases remained unmatched. The CDR3 is made up of 16 amino acids. Germline V gives CDR1 SGHAT, CDR2 FQNNGV. The full variable domain, in which reference TRBV11-2 and TRBJ1-4 provide the parts outside the CDR3, is EAGVAQSPRYKIIEKRQSVAFWCNPISGHATLYWYQQILGQGPKLLIQFQNNGVVDDSQLPKDRFSAERLKGVDSTLKIQPAKLEDSAVYLCASSADRGLANEKLFFGSGTQLSVL.

This clone was observed a single time. The V call is TRBV12-5, the J call TRBJ2-2; D not certain. This CDR3 spans 12 amino acids. Trimming stripped 7 bases from V and 1 base from J, with 4 bases between. The germline V gene has CDR1 LGHNT and CDR2 FRNRAP. The CDR3 reads CASELNTGELFF. The CDR3 bases are TGTGCTAGTGAGCTGAACACCGGGGAGCTGTTTTTT.

This clone was observed a single time. The chain links TRBV6-4 to TRBJ2-3; tentative D call: TRBD1 (5 bases). The CDR3 is made up of 13 amino acids. Deletions cut 8 bases from V and 2 bases from J, with 11 bases between. In germline, CDR1 is MRHNA, CDR2 SNTAGT. The CDR3 DNA follows: TGTGCCAGCTTGGACAAGGACACAGATACGCAGTATTTT. This gives the protein CASLDKDTDTQYF.

The gene calls are TRBV6-6 and TRBJ1-5; 7 bases agree with TRBD1. This CDR3 is 16 amino acids long. Trimming removed 7 bases from V and 1 base from J; junction bases left unmatched: 10. The V gene's germline CDR1 is MNHNY and CDR2 SVGAGI (reference sequence). The CDR3 here is CASTPIQGVSNQPQHF. DNA for the CDR3: TGTGCCAGCACCCCAATTCAGGGGGTCAGCAATCAGCCCCAGCATTTT.

This chain uses TRBV7-9 with TRBJ2-4, with 13 bases identical to TRBD2. Per germline, CDR1 SEHNR and CDR2 FQNEAQ (reference sequence). V shed 4 bases, J shed 0 bases, and the junction held 6 bases outside the gene matches. The CDR3 runs to 18 residues. CDR3 sequence (DNA): TGTGCCAGCAGCTCCGGGACTAGCGGGGAGCTAGCCAAAAACATTCAGTACTTC. Its translation is CASSSGTSGELAKNIQYF. The variable domain in full, completed from reference TRBV7-9 and TRBJ2-4, reads DTGVSQNPRHKITKRGQNVTFRCDPISEHNRLYWYRQTLGQGPEFLTYFQNEAQLEKSRLLSDRFSAERPKGSFSTLEIQRTEQGDSAMYLCASSSGTSGELAKNIQYFGAGTRLSVL.

The chain employs TRBV5-1 and TRBJ1-1; 9 bases fit TRBD1. Germline CDR1 is SGHRS and CDR2 is YFSETQ. The CDR3 loop spans 15 amino acids. V was pared by 3 bases and J by 7 bases, with 10 bases of the junction left unmatched. The CDR3 is CASSSGIQGAFEAFF. Written as DNA, the CDR3 is TGCGCCAGCAGCTCGGGAATACAGGGGGCATTTGAAGCTTTCTTT. Supplemented by reference TRBV5-1 and TRBJ1-1, the full variable domain reads KAGVTQTPRYLIKTRGQQVTLSCSPISGHRSVSWYQQTPGQGLQFLFEYFSETQRNKGNFPGRFSGRQFSNSRSEMNVSTLELGDSALYLCASSSGIQGAFEAFFGQGTRLTVV.

This clone was seen only once. The genes are TRBV5-1 and TRBJ1-4; D may be TRBD1 (5 bases). Germline lookup yields CDR1 SGHRS and CDR2 YFSETQ. The CDR3 runs to 11 residues. The V gene lost 1 base and the J gene lost 11 bases, with 6 bases spanning the gap. CDR3 in DNA: TGCGCCAGCAGCTTGTCAGGGAAACTGTTTTTT. Amino acid sequence: CASSLSGKLFF.